These 20 T cell receptor beta chains originate from one sample sequenced in a study of PD-L1 blockade in urothelial cancer (TCRdb year 2017). Library creation used the immunoSEQ multiplex PCR assay. What TCRdb holds here is the immuneACCESS table cut down to in-frame rearrangements. Part of the clones is not present; checked against another copy, under half of the missing clones reflect an unresolved V gene, and the others are unexplained. The sample includes under 40,000 clones, with around 87% observed a single time. Jointly, the top ten make up roughly 3.5% of the sample. Source: PBMCs, taken around atezolizumab (anti-PD-L1) treatment. These receptors were taken from a man in his fifties with urothelial cancer.

The CDR3: CASRGQGNTGELFF. The DNA for the CDR3 is TGTGCCAGTAGGGGACAGGGAAACACCGGGGAGCTGTTTTTT. This sequence joins TRBV19 and TRBJ2-2; TRBD1 aligns across 9 bases. The CDR3 length is 14 residues. V trimming: 6 bases; J trimming: 2 bases; junction bases outside the gene matches: 1. The germline gives CDR1 LNHDA, CDR2 SQIVND (reference sequence).

The chain carries TRBV10-3 and TRBJ2-1; 8 bases are a match to TRBD2. V lost 4 bases to trimming and J lost 8 bases; unmatched junction nucleotides: 4. Germline V gives CDR1 ENHRY, CDR2 SYGVKD. The CDR3 is made up of 13 amino acids. CDR3 protein: CAISAGGRDEQFF. The DNA of the CDR3 is TGTGCCATCAGTGCGGGGGGGCGGGATGAGCAGTTCTTC.

This chain connects TRBV7-7 to TRBJ2-3, with 14 nucleotides matching TRBD2. Germline assignment: CDR1 SSHAT and CDR2 FNYEAQ (reference sequence). This CDR3 comprises 22 residues. V trimming: 5 bases; J trimming: 2 bases; junction bases outside the gene matches: 21. CDR3 DNA sequence: TGTGCCAGCAGCCCGTTCGTGGGCGAGCCGGGACTAGCGGGGGCTACCACAGATACGCAGTATTTT. This encodes CASSPFVGEPGLAGATTDTQYF. Complete variable domain (other parts from reference TRBV7-7 and TRBJ2-3): GAGVSQSPRYKVTKRGQDVTLRCDPISSHATLYWYQQALGQGPEFLTYFNYEAQPDKSGLPSDRFSAERPEGSISTLTIQRTEQRDSAMYRCASSPFVGEPGLAGATTDTQYFGPGTRLTVL.

This clone has only one observation. CDR3 nucleotide sequence: TGTGCCAGCAGTCAGACTAGCGGGGGTGACGACGAGCAGTACTTC. This codes for CASSQTSGGDDEQYF. The genes are TRBV6-5 and TRBJ2-7; 12 bases are a match to TRBD2. Germline V gives CDR1 MNHEY, CDR2 SVGAGI. The junction had 7 bases not matched to a gene; V was cut back by 5 bases and J by 5 bases. This CDR3 spans 15 amino acids.

This chain uses TRBV28 with TRBJ2-1, with D maybe TRBD2 (5 bases). Germline V gives CDR1 MDHEN, CDR2 SYDVKM. There are 12 residues in the CDR3. Trimming removed 9 bases from V and 5 bases from J, with 11 bases in between. In DNA, the CDR3 is TGTGCCAGTACGCCCGGGAACAATGAGCAGTTCTTC. This codes for CASTPGNNEQFF.

The gene calls are TRBV5-3 and TRBJ1-1; 7 bases are a match to TRBD1. TRBV5-3 is treated as an ORF (open reading frame) with a function not yet certain. V lost 3 bases to trimming and J lost 0 bases; unmatched junction nucleotides: 2. The length of the CDR3 is 14 residues. CDR3 region: CARSSGTVNTEAFF. The CDR3 DNA reads TGTGCCAGAAGCTCCGGGACAGTGAACACTGAAGCTTTCTTT.

V usage is TRBV18 and J usage is TRBJ2-1, with a possible D match to TRBD2 (5 bases). Germline lookup yields CDR1 KGHSH and CDR2 LQKENI. Trimming pared 2 bases from V and 10 bases from J, leaving 9 bases between. CDR3 size: 12 residues. The CDR3 region is CASSPASGEQFF. In nucleotides, the CDR3 is TGTGCCAGCTCACCAGCCTCGGGGGAGCAGTTCTTC.

A few counts support this clone. V and J are TRBV6-6 and TRBJ1-2; D may be TRBD1 (6 bases). Trimming took 4 bases from V and 5 from J, leaving 8 bases between them. CDR3 length: 12 residues. Germline assignment: CDR1 MNHNY and CDR2 SVGAGI (reference sequence). The DNA for the CDR3 is TGTGCCAGCAGTTCACAGGGATATGGCTACACCTTC. Translated, it gives CASSSQGYGYTF.

The chain joins TRBV29-1 to TRBJ2-7; 12 bases fit TRBD2. Unmatched junction bases numbered 3, after V lost 6 bases and J lost 9 bases. CDR3 length: 11 residues. Germline CDR1 and CDR2: SQVTM and ANQGSEA. The CDR3 nucleotides are TGCAGCGTCGGGACTAGCGGGTCGCAGTACTTC. Protein sequence: CSVGTSGSQYF.

The CDR3 region is CAWRRGSNTEAFF. CDR3 DNA: TGTGCCTGGAGAAGGGGCTCGAACACTGAAGCTTTCTTT. The chain recombines TRBV30 with TRBJ1-1; weak D call: TRBD1 (5 bases). CDR1 GTSNPN and CDR2 SVGIG come from the germline V gene (reference sequence). This CDR3 is built from 13 residues. V lost 3 bases to trimming and J lost 1 base, with 9 bases between them.

This rearrangement joins TRBV5-1 to TRBJ2-3; 8 bases are a match to TRBD2. The V and J ends lost 7 bases and 3 bases, in that order; junction bases with no gene match: 7. From germline, CDR1 is SGHRS and CDR2 YFSETQ. The CDR3 is 14 amino acids. Here the CDR3 DNA reads TGCGCCAGCTCCCGCGGGGGGTGGACAGATACGCAGTATTTT. This codes for CASSRGGWTDTQYF.

V gene TRBV27 combines with J gene TRBJ2-1; D is unclear. This CDR3 is built from 12 residues. The ends were cut back, 8 bases at V and 10 bases at J, with 15 bases in the middle. CDR1 and CDR2 (germline): MNHEY, SMNVEV (reference sequence). For the CDR3, the DNA is TGTGCCAGCGCCAGTTTCATAGCCGAGCAGTTCTTC. Encoded protein: CASASFIAEQFF.

The V gene is TRBV7-9, the J gene TRBJ2-3; D not resolved. Deletions cut 5 bases from V and 5 bases from J, with 14 bases between. Germline-derived CDR1 and CDR2 are SEHNR and FQNEAQ (reference sequence). CDR3 length equals 14 residues. CDR3 residues: CASSPRSGGDTQYF. The CDR3 DNA follows: TGTGCCAGCAGCCCTCGATCGGGTGGAGATACGCAGTATTTT.

This chain uses TRBV28 with TRBJ1-1, with 8 bases that match TRBD1. Germline V gene lookup returns CDR1 MDHEN and CDR2 SYDVKM. V gave up 5 bases and J gave up 4 bases; unmatched junction bases: 3. The CDR3 extends over 13 amino acids. CDR3 residues: CASSPQGATEAFF. The CDR3 DNA follows: TGTGCCAGCAGTCCGCAGGGGGCCACTGAAGCTTTCTTT.

This chain joins TRBV15 and TRBJ1-6; D not certain. CDR1 and CDR2 from the germline V gene are LNHNV and YYDKDF (reference sequence). V shed 0 bases and J shed 10 bases, with 13 bases lying between them. The CDR3 loop spans 15 amino acids. The CDR3 DNA reads as TGTGCCACCAGCAGAGATCGGGGAAACGGCTCACCCCTCCACTTT. Amino acid sequence: CATSRDRGNGSPLHF.

This chain connects TRBV28 to TRBJ2-1, with TRBD2 matching over 8 bases. Germline-derived CDR1 and CDR2 are MDHEN and SYDVKM. This CDR3 spans 12 amino acids. V shed 5 bases and J 12 bases; nucleotides not matched to a gene: 6. In DNA, the CDR3 is TGTGCCAGCAGTCCCCCGGCGGGGGGGCAGTTCTTC. Amino acid sequence: CASSPPAGGQFF.

This rearrangement joins TRBV2 to TRBJ1-5, with 7 bases lining up with TRBD1. With 2 bases clipped from V and 7 bases from J, the junction kept 5 bases outside the gene matches. CDR3 length: 14 residues. Germline lookup yields CDR1 SNHLY and CDR2 FYNNEI. In nucleotides, the CDR3 is TGTGCCAGCAGTGAAAACAGGGGTGGGCAGCCCCAGCATTTT. This gives the protein CASSENRGGQPQHF.

The chain has TRBV10-3 and TRBJ2-5; a weak D match, TRBD2 (7 bases). Germline V CDR1 and CDR2: ENHRY, SYGVKD. This CDR3 is built from 12 residues. V was clipped by 8 bases and J by 5 bases, with 12 bases between them. The CDR3 loop reads CAIAGGRETQYF. The CDR3 DNA reads TGTGCCATCGCCGGGGGGCGGGAGACCCAGTACTTC.

The J gene is TRBJ1-2, the V gene TRBV6-1; 7 bases are a match to TRBD1. With V trimmed by 0 bases and J by 8 bases, 9 bases remained unmatched. The CDR3 has 15 amino acids. CDR1 is MNHNS and CDR2 is SASEGT in the germline V gene. DNA for the CDR3: TGTGCCAGCAGTGAAGCCCTTACAGGGGTGGGCGGCTACACCTTC. This sequence encodes CASSEALTGVGGYTF.

The rearrangement joins TRBV6-5 to TRBJ1-2, with D possibly being TRBD1 (5 bases). Trimming removed 3 bases at V and 7 bases at J, with 12 bases between. Germline-derived CDR1 and CDR2 are MNHEY and SVGAGI. This CDR3 has 13 amino acids. CDR3: CASSYRDSGGYTF. The CDR3 DNA follows: TGTGCCAGCAGTTATCGAGACAGTGGTGGCTACACCTTC.